Presented here are 6 T cell receptor beta chains from one specimen sequenced in a study of T-cell memory formation after mild COVID-19. TCRdb used MiXCR to reprocess the 5' RACE reads, holding one entry per CDR3 protein. Of about 170,000 distinct CDR3 sequences in the sample, 10% to 15% are singletons; the top ten hold more than 3%. Sequenced sample: PBMCs or a T cell subset sorted from them (not recorded which). All receptors derive from a man between 18 and 35 years old who had mild COVID-19 (a few samples of this study predate the infection). Cell type and time point are not known.

The gene calls are TRBV5-1 and TRBJ2-6; possibly TRBD2 for D (6 bases). V shed 0 bases and J shed 2 bases, with 9 bases lying between them. Germline CDR1 is SGHRS and CDR2 is YFSETQ. There are 16 residues in the CDR3. The CDR3 loop is CASSLGGTPGANVLTF. Written as DNA, the CDR3 is TGCGCCAGCAGCTTGGGCGGGACGCCTGGGGCCAACGTCCTGACTTTC. Supplemented by reference TRBV5-1 and TRBJ2-6, the full variable domain reads KAGVTQTPRYLIKTRGQQVTLSCSPISGHRSVSWYQQTPGQGLQFLFEYFSETQRNKGNFPGRFSGRQFSNSRSEMNVSTLELGDSALYLCASSLGGTPGANVLTFGAGSRLTVL.

The chain recombines TRBV7-2 with TRBJ2-3; 9 bases map to TRBD2. V was clipped by 6 bases and J by 6 bases; unmatched bases: 4. This CDR3 comprises 13 residues. Looked up from germline, CDR1 is SGHTA and CDR2 is FQGNSA. Here the CDR3 reads CASRGLAGDTQYF. CDR3 bases: TGTGCCAGCAGGGGCCTAGCGGGGGATACGCAGTATTTT.

V gene TRBV9 combines with J gene TRBJ1-2; D uncertain. The germline V and J ends were trimmed by 2 bases and 7 bases, with 12 bases remaining between them. Germline assignment: CDR1 SGDLS and CDR2 YYNGEE. The CDR3 is 13 residues long. CDR3 in DNA: TGTGCCAGCAGCGTGAGGGATCGAAGTGGCTACACCTTC. Its translation is CASSVRDRSGYTF.

This clonotype came up a few times. The chain uses TRBV19 and TRBJ2-4, with D possibly being TRBD1 (6 bases). Germline lookup yields CDR1 LNHDA and CDR2 SQIVND (reference sequence). V shed 9 bases and J shed 8 bases, with 17 bases lying between them. The CDR3 sequence is 13 residues long. The CDR3 DNA reads as TGTGCCAGCAAAAAGGGGGTAGAGGACATTCAGTACTTC. Translated: CASKKGVEDIQYF.

The table lists this clonotype with a few counts. The J gene is TRBJ2-7, the V gene TRBV9; 10 bases line up with TRBD2. With V trimmed by 4 bases and J by 5 bases, 9 bases remained unmatched. There are 15 residues in the CDR3. Germline V CDR1 and CDR2: SGDLS, YYNGEE. CDR3 sequence reads: CASSITGTSVNEQYF. The CDR3 DNA reads TGTGCCAGCAGCATTACCGGGACTAGCGTTAACGAGCAGTACTTC.

This clonotype appeared a few times. The chain is built from TRBV18 and TRBJ2-7, with a possible D match to TRBD2 (5 bases). Trimming shortened V by 2 bases and J by 7 bases, and 18 bases separated the two germline ends. Germline CDR1 reads KGHSH; CDR2 reads LQKENI. This CDR3 spans 15 amino acids. The CDR3 bases are TGTGCCAGCTCACCAGGCTTTAGGTTCGGCGGGGAGCAGTACTTC. Protein: CASSPGFRFGGEQYF.